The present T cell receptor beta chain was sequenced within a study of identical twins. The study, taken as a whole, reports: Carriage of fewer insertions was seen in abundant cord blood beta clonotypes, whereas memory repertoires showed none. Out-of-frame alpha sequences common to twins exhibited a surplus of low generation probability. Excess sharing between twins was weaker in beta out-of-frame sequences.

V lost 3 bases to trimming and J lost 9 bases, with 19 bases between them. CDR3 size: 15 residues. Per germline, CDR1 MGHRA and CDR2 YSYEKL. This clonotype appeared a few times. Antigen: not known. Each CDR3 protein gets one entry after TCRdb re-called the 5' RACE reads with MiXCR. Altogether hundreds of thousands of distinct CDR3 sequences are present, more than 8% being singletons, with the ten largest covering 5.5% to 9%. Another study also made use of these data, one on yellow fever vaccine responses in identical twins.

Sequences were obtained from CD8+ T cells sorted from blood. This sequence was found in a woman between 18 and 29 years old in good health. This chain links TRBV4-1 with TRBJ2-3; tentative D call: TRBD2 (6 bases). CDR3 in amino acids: CASSHKPTDRGTQYF. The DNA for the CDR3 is TGCGCCAGCAGCCATAAACCGACCGATCGGGGGACGCAGTATTTT.